What follows are 30 T cell receptor beta chains derived from one specimen sequenced in a study of vaccination and CD4 T cells after COVID-19. At the Johns Hopkins FTIC core, DNA taken from cultured CD4+ T cells was sequenced by way of the Oncomine TCR Beta short-read assay. TCRdb itself ran the PCR reads through MiXCR, one entry per CDR3 protein. The sample has 3,500 to 5,000 distinct CDR3 sequences, 35% to 40% seen once. Regarding treatment: roughly 10-day PBMC culture with coronavirus spike peptide pools or control peptides (ViraFEST assay). Pre-COVID-19 pandemic sampling (2011-2018) yielded the unexposed donor's CD4+ T cells. These receptors lack a known antigen. Sequences were obtained from CD4+ T cells from blood, cultured in vitro. These receptors originate from a human donor in good health.

This chain links TRBV5-4 with TRBJ2-1; D call uncertain. Germline V CDR1 and CDR2: SGHNT, YYREEE (reference sequence). Trimming cost V 0 bases and J 6 bases, with 7 bases left between them. The CDR3 covers 13 residues. CDR3 amino acids: CASSLEQFNEQFF. The CDR3 DNA reads as TGTGCCAGCAGCTTGGAACAATTCAATGAGCAGTTCTTC.

V and J are TRBV20-1 and TRBJ1-2; D gene unclear. This CDR3 has 13 residues. Trimming shortened V by 1 base and J by 0 bases, and 6 bases separated the two germline ends. The germline V gene has CDR1 DFQATT and CDR2 SNEGSKA (reference sequence). The CDR3: CSARVATNYGYTF. CDR3 bases: TGCAGTGCTAGAGTAGCCACTAACTATGGCTACACCTTC.

This clonotype was observed a few times. The CDR3 DNA sequence: TGTGCCAGCGGCGATCCCAATTCACCCCTCCACTTT. Encoded protein: CASGDPNSPLHF. J is TRBJ1-6 and V is TRBV6-2 or TRBV6-3; D call uncertain. Germline values: CDR1 MNHEY, CDR2 SVGEGT. Trimming shortened V by 8 bases and J by 7 bases, and 9 bases separated the two germline ends. CDR3 size: 12 residues.

The chain combines TRBV28 with TRBJ1-1; D uncertain. Trimming stripped 6 bases from V and 8 bases from J, with 7 bases between. Germline V lookup: CDR1 MDHEN, CDR2 SYDVKM. CDR3 size: 10 residues. The CDR3 loop reads CASRKLEAFF. DNA for the CDR3: TGTGCCAGCAGAAAACTAGAAGCTTTCTTT.

The chain links TRBV10-1 to TRBJ2-3; unclear D gene. This CDR3 spans 12 amino acids. Between the trimmed V and J ends, which lost 5 bases and 4 bases, there was a span of 7 bases. The V gene's germline CDR1 is WNHNN and CDR2 SYGVQD (reference sequence). CDR3 region: CASSRGADTQYF. CDR3 DNA sequence: TGCGCCAGCAGTAGAGGAGCAGATACGCAGTATTTT.

This clonotype was counted a few times. The chain couples TRBV6-1 to TRBJ2-2; D is perhaps TRBD1 (5 bases). The length of the CDR3 is 13 residues. Trimming left V 11 bases short and J 5 bases short, with 15 bases between. Germline loops: CDR1 MNHNS, CDR2 SASEGT. This CDR3 reads CAAERPGTGELFF. The DNA of the CDR3 is TGTGCCGCCGAAAGGCCAGGGACCGGGGAGCTGTTTTTT.

J is TRBJ2-7 and V is TRBV9; possibly TRBD1 or TRBD2 for D (5 bases each). CDR3 length: 14 amino acids. Germline V gene data show CDR1 as SGDLS and CDR2 as YYNGEE. Deletions cut 4 bases from V and 2 bases from J, with 13 bases between. The CDR3 DNA sequence: TGTGCCAGCAGCCCCTCCGGGGCGCCCTACGAGCAGTACTTC. It specifies CASSPSGAPYEQYF. Together with reference TRBV9 and TRBJ2-7, the CDR3 gives the full variable domain: DSGVTQTPKHLITATGQRVTLRCSPRSGDLSVYWYQQSLDQGLQFLIQYYNGEERAKGNILERFSAQQFPDLHSELNLSSLELGDSALYFCASSPSGAPYEQYFGPGTRLTVT.

V gene TRBV18 combines with J gene TRBJ1-2; the D gene is possibly TRBD1 (5 bases). V lost 4 bases and J 3 bases, leaving 9 bases between the germline ends. CDR3 length: 13 residues. Germline V CDR1 and CDR2: KGHSH, LQKENI. The chain's CDR3 is CASSLGTDYGYTF. The CDR3 nucleotides are TGTGCCAGCTCACTAGGGACGGACTATGGCTACACCTTC.

A few counts support this clonotype. The chain uses TRBV11-3 and TRBJ2-7; D gene unclear. V gave up 5 bases and J gave up 2 bases, with 13 bases separating them. The CDR3 covers 14 residues. Looked up from germline, CDR1 is SGHNT and CDR2 is YENEEA. Written as DNA, the CDR3 is TGTGCCAGCAGCCCTTGGGCTGCTCCCTACGAGCAGTACTTC. Amino acids: CASSPWAAPYEQYF.

This clonotype has a handful of counts. The chain employs TRBV7-9 and TRBJ1-1; tentatively, D is TRBD1 (5 bases). With 3 bases removed from V and 9 bases from J, the gap between germline ends came to 14 bases. This CDR3 is built from 13 residues. Germline V gene sequence: CDR1 SEHNR, CDR2 FQNEAQ (reference sequence). The CDR3 is CASSFSDSPKAFF. The CDR3 nucleotides read TGTGCCAGCAGCTTCTCCGACAGCCCTAAAGCTTTCTTT. The full variable domain, with the rest looked up from reference TRBV7-9 and TRBJ1-1, is DTGVSQNPRHKITKRGQNVTFRCDPISEHNRLYWYRQTLGQGPEFLTYFQNEAQLEKSRLLSDRFSAERPKGSFSTLEIQRTEQGDSAMYLCASSFSDSPKAFFGQGTRLTVV.

This clonotype was observed a single time. The chain couples TRBV29-1 to TRBJ1-2; possible D gene TRBD1, 6 bases. The CDR3 covers 16 residues. Looked up from germline, CDR1 is SQVTM and CDR2 is ANQGSEA. Trimming removed 5 bases at V and 1 base at J, with 20 bases between. CDR3 protein: CSVLGASARDNYGYTF. The CDR3 nucleotides are TGCAGCGTTTTGGGGGCTTCGGCCAGGGATAACTATGGCTACACCTTC. The full variable domain, in which reference TRBV29-1 and TRBJ1-2 provide the parts outside the CDR3, is SAVISQKPSRDICQRGTSLTIQCQVDSQVTMMFWYRQQPGQSLTLIATANQGSEATYESGFVIDKFPISRPNLTFSTLTVSNMSPEDSSIYLCSVLGASARDNYGYTFGSGTRLTVV.

This clonotype was counted only a few times. Sequence at one end of the junction differs from germline and may be a read error. The chain couples TRBV20-1 to TRBJ2-1; D tentatively reads TRBD1 or TRBD2 (5 bases each). The germline V gene encodes CDR1 DFQATT and CDR2 SNEGSKA (reference sequence). This CDR3 contains 14 residues. CDR3 protein: CSARDRGSHNEQFF. CDR3 DNA: TGCAGTGCTAGAGATCGGGGCTCCCACAATGAGCAGTTCTTC.

The chain is built from TRBV19 and TRBJ1-5; 7 bases are shared with TRBD1. Trimming removed 3 bases from V and 9 bases from J; junction bases left unmatched: 8. The V gene's germline CDR1 is LNHDA and CDR2 SQIVND (reference sequence). CDR3 length: 14 residues. CDR3 DNA sequence: TGTGCCAGTAGTATCTCTGGGACAGCCGGGCCCCAGCATTTT. It yields the protein CASSISGTAGPQHF. The full variable domain, completed using reference TRBV19 and TRBJ1-5, is DGGITQSPKYLFRKEGQNVTLSCEQNLNHDAMYWYRQDPGQGLRLIYYSQIVNDFQKGDIAEGYSVSREKKESFPLTVTSAQKNPTAFYLCASSISGTAGPQHFGDGTRLSIL.

This clonotype was recorded a few times. The V and J genes are TRBV20-1 and TRBJ1-5; no firm D call. Looked up from germline, CDR1 is DFQATT and CDR2 is SNEGSKA (reference sequence). This CDR3 region has 16 residues. The germline V and J ends were trimmed by 2 bases and 4 bases, with 18 bases remaining between them. The CDR3 DNA sequence: TGCAGTGCTAGAAGAAGGACTTTCCGGGAGAATCAGCCCCAGCATTTT. Encoded protein: CSARRRTFRENQPQHF.

V is TRBV6-1 and J is TRBJ2-3, with D maybe TRBD2 (6 bases). The CDR3 sequence is 13 residues long. Per the germline V gene, CDR1 is MNHNS and CDR2 is SASEGT. The CDR3 is CAAGPYEQDTQYF. The CDR3 coding sequence is TGTGCTGCGGGGCCCTATGAACAAGATACGCAGTATTTT.

This chain links TRBV19 with TRBJ2-3, with D tentatively TRBD1 or TRBD2 (5 bases each). The CDR3 length is 13 residues. Germline V gives CDR1 LNHDA, CDR2 SQIVND (reference sequence). The ends were cut back, 5 bases at V and 6 bases at J, with 12 bases in the middle. The CDR3 is CASSLQRDDTQYF. CDR3 DNA: TGTGCCAGTAGTCTCCAGAGGGACGATACGCAGTATTTT.

CDR3 in amino acids: CASSLYAGNTIYF. In DNA, the CDR3 is TGTGCCAGCAGCTTATACGCGGGAAACACCATATATTTT. V usage is TRBV7-2 and J usage is TRBJ1-3; D gene unclear. The germline V gene encodes CDR1 SGHTA and CDR2 FQGNSA. V was trimmed by 2 bases and J by 4 bases, leaving 6 bases between them. This CDR3 contains 13 residues.

The V and J genes are TRBV20-1 and TRBJ1-2; D might be TRBD1 (5 bases). V was cut by 3 bases and J by 2 bases, with 16 bases left in between. The CDR3 has 15 residues. The germline gives CDR1 DFQATT, CDR2 SNEGSKA (reference sequence). As DNA, the CDR3 is TGCAGTGCTAGTGCCGGGACTCCTGGGAACTATGGCTACACCTTC. Its translation: CSASAGTPGNYGYTF.

In its sample, this clonotype was seen a few times. The V and J genes are TRBV12-3 or TRBV12-4 and TRBJ1-5, with D maybe TRBD1 (6 bases). V lost 5 bases, J lost 9 bases, and 11 bases lay in between. The length of the CDR3 is 12 residues. The CDR3 DNA reads as TGTGCCAGCAGTCGGGGGGCTACGCCCCAGCATTTT. Translation gives CASSRGATPQHF.

This chain joins TRBV20-1 and TRBJ2-7; 9 bases map to TRBD1. Unmatched junction bases numbered 7, after V lost 3 bases and J lost 4 bases. Germline CDR1 is DFQATT and CDR2 is SNEGSKA (reference sequence). This CDR3 has 14 amino acids. CDR3 sequence: CSARGGTGLYEQYF. CDR3 sequence (DNA): TGCAGTGCTAGGGGGGGGACAGGGCTATACGAGCAGTACTTC.

This clonotype appeared a few times. This chain joins TRBV20-1 and TRBJ1-5; D might be TRBD1 (6 bases). The CDR3 runs to 14 residues. The V end lost 4 bases, the J end lost 7 bases, and 17 bases lay between the germline ends. Germline V gene lookup returns CDR1 DFQATT and CDR2 SNEGSKA (reference sequence). CDR3 amino acids: CSAKATGREQPQHF. CDR3 sequence (DNA): TGCAGTGCTAAGGCGACAGGAAGGGAACAGCCCCAGCATTTT.

The genes are TRBV7-7 and TRBJ2-2; D remains unclear. The CDR3 is 13 amino acids. Per germline, CDR1 SSHAT and CDR2 FNYEAQ (reference sequence). V was cut by 5 bases and J by 6 bases, with 10 bases left in between. The CDR3 protein is CASSLQEAGELFF. Written as DNA, the CDR3 is TGTGCCAGCAGCCTACAAGAGGCCGGGGAGCTGTTTTTT.

V and J are TRBV7-9 and TRBJ2-1; D unclear. This CDR3 is 13 amino acids long. CDR1 and CDR2 from the germline V gene are SEHNR and FQNEAQ (reference sequence). V was shortened by 5 bases and J by 5 bases, with 10 bases between the two germline ends. The CDR3 region is CASSRTVHNEQFF. The CDR3 nucleotides read TGTGCCAGCAGCCGAACCGTCCACAATGAGCAGTTCTTC.

There are a few counts of this clonotype. The chain joins TRBV6-5 to TRBJ1-1; TRBD1 matches 11 bases. Germline-derived CDR1 and CDR2 are MNHEY and SVGAGI. The CDR3 is 18 amino acids. After removal of 4 bases from V and 6 bases from J, the junction contained 16 bases not matched to a gene. The DNA of the CDR3 is TGTGCCAGCAGTTTATCGGACAGGGGGCAAATGTATCGAGCTGAAGCTTTCTTT. Protein product: CASSLSDRGQMYRAEAFF.

The chain recombines TRBV19 with TRBJ2-3; 11 bases agree with TRBD2. V was clipped by 2 bases and J by 5 bases; unmatched bases: 3. The CDR3 is 15 amino acids. Looked up from germline, CDR1 is LNHDA and CDR2 is SQIVND (reference sequence). Here the CDR3 reads CASSILAGGQDTQYF. The CDR3 region has the DNA TGTGCCAGTAGTATACTAGCGGGGGGCCAAGATACGCAGTATTTT.

By its share, this clonotype is medium-sized. This chain connects TRBV7-2 to TRBJ2-3; D gene unclear. The CDR3 loop spans 12 amino acids. Germline V gene lookup returns CDR1 SGHTA and CDR2 FQGNSA. The V gene lost 2 bases and the J gene lost 6 bases, with 6 bases spanning the gap. The CDR3 DNA reads TGTGCCAGCAGCTTATATGGGGATACGCAGTATTTT. This encodes CASSLYGDTQYF.

This chain joins TRBV19 and TRBJ2-5, with D unresolved. Germline CDR1 reads LNHDA; CDR2 reads SQIVND (reference sequence). V was cut by 5 bases and J by 3 bases, with 4 bases left in between. The CDR3 loop spans 11 amino acids. The CDR3, as DNA: TGTGCCAGTAGTGCTGAAGAGACCCAGTACTTC. Translating it yields CASSAEETQYF.

V and J are TRBV10-3 and TRBJ2-7; D gene uncertain. Germline CDR1 ENHRY, CDR2 SYGVKD. This CDR3 is built from 12 residues. V was pared by 2 bases and J by 5 bases, with 7 bases between. The CDR3 nucleotides are TGTGCCATCAGTGAGAAGTATGACGAGCAGTACTTC. Translating it yields CAISEKYDEQYF.

The J gene is TRBJ1-5, the V gene TRBV6-1; the D is unclear. The germline gives CDR1 MNHNS, CDR2 SASEGT. CDR3 size: 13 residues. Trimming pared 5 bases from V and 7 bases from J, leaving 12 bases between. CDR3 nucleotides: TGTGCCAGCAGTCTCGACGCCGTACAGCCCCAGCATTTT. This sequence encodes CASSLDAVQPQHF.

The rearrangement joins TRBV20-1 to TRBJ2-3; TRBD1 agrees at 9 bases. V lost 3 bases, J lost 1 base, and 8 bases stayed unmatched. Germline V lookup: CDR1 DFQATT, CDR2 SNEGSKA (reference sequence). The length of the CDR3 is 16 residues. The CDR3 DNA is TGCAGTGCTAGGCTATTATGGGACAGGGGCACAGATACGCAGTATTTT. Translation: CSARLLWDRGTDTQYF.